These 12 T cell receptor beta chains were all obtained from the same sample, sequenced in a study of T cells in tuberculosis. Profiling relied on immunoSEQ multiplex PCR, and the TCRdb table lists in-frame clones only, not all of them. Of roughly 34,000 clones listed, 85% to 95% are singletons. The specimen was PBMCs. Receptors were obtained from a donor aged 10 to 29 with latent tuberculosis or without tuberculosis infection. Some clones in this sample may be carry-over from other donors' samples.

The chain combines TRBV27 with TRBJ2-1, with 9 bases aligning to TRBD2. CDR1 is MNHEY and CDR2 is SMNVEV in the germline V gene (reference sequence). The CDR3 totals 18 residues. J was trimmed by 0 bases and V by 2 bases; bases with no gene match: 8. CDR3 loop: CASSLRWTSVGSYNEQFF. CDR3 DNA: TGTGCCAGCAGTTTACGTTGGACTAGCGTCGGCTCCTACAATGAGCAGTTCTTC.

This chain connects TRBV19 to TRBJ1-1; D is unresolved. The CDR3 has 13 residues. The germline V and J ends were trimmed by 4 bases and 8 bases, with 14 bases remaining between them. From germline, CDR1 is LNHDA and CDR2 SQIVND (reference sequence). The CDR3 is CASSTVPAQEAFF. For the CDR3, the DNA is TGTGCCAGTAGTACCGTGCCAGCGCAAGAAGCTTTCTTT.

The chain has TRBV7-7 and TRBJ2-1; 9 bases match TRBD2. Germline lookup yields CDR1 SSHAT and CDR2 FNYEAQ (reference sequence). V trimming: 5 bases; J trimming: 6 bases; junction bases outside the gene matches: 14. The CDR3 is made up of 17 amino acids. CDR3 coding DNA: TGTGCCAGCAGCCCCCTGGGGCGAGCGGGGGGTTCCAATGAGCAGTTCTTC. Translated, it gives CASSPLGRAGGSNEQFF.

The chain is built from TRBV4-1 and TRBJ2-7; D might be TRBD1 (6 bases). The CDR3 totals 14 residues. Deletions cut 1 base from V and 4 bases from J, with 11 bases between. Germline CDR1 MGHRA, CDR2 YSYEKL. CDR3 residues: CASSQVGQRYEQYF. The CDR3 bases are TGCGCCAGCAGCCAAGTTGGACAGAGGTACGAGCAGTACTTC.

The gene calls are TRBV19 and TRBJ1-1; D call uncertain. From germline, CDR1 is LNHDA and CDR2 SQIVND (reference sequence). Trimming shortened V by 3 bases and J by 5 bases, and 7 bases separated the two germline ends. CDR3 length: 12 amino acids. The CDR3 DNA reads TGTGCCAGTAGTATCGGGAGAACTGAAGCTTTCTTT. Translation: CASSIGRTEAFF.

V is TRBV4-2 and J is TRBJ2-7; tentatively, D is TRBD2 (6 bases). There are 14 residues in the CDR3. The V gene's germline CDR1 is LGHNA and CDR2 YNFKEQ. With 0 bases removed from V and 2 bases from J, the gap between germline ends came to 8 bases. The CDR3 region is CASSQDRGTYEQYF. For the CDR3, the DNA is TGTGCCAGCAGCCAAGATCGGGGGACCTACGAGCAGTACTTC.

This clone appeared a single time. The CDR3 bases are TGTGCCAGTAGTTTCGGGGGGGCAAGGGATACGCAGTATTTT. Its translation: CASSFGGARDTQYF. The rearrangement joins TRBV19 to TRBJ2-3; 8 bases match TRBD2. J gave up 6 bases and V 5 bases, and 7 bases lay outside the gene matches. Germline assignment: CDR1 LNHDA and CDR2 SQIVND (reference sequence). The CDR3 contains 14 residues.

This chain connects TRBV12-5 to TRBJ2-7; tentatively, D is TRBD1 (5 bases). CDR1 and CDR2 from the germline V gene are LGHNT and FRNRAP. V gave up 7 bases and J gave up 0 bases, with 7 bases separating them. The CDR3 runs to 12 residues. CDR3 nucleotides: TGTGCTAGTGCTCAGGGCTCCTACGAGCAGTACTTC. Translation gives CASAQGSYEQYF.

The rearrangement links TRBV19 to TRBJ2-7, with D possibly matching TRBD1 (6 bases). This CDR3 comprises 15 residues. Germline lookup yields CDR1 LNHDA and CDR2 SQIVND (reference sequence). With 5 bases removed from V and 2 bases from J, the gap between germline ends came to 16 bases. Here the CDR3 DNA reads TGTGCCAGTAGTCGCTCCGGGACACTTCCCTACGAGCAGTACTTC. It is translated as CASSRSGTLPYEQYF.

This chain connects TRBV27 to TRBJ2-7; maybe TRBD2 (6 bases). Trimming took 8 bases from V and 5 from J, leaving 19 bases between them. CDR3 size: 14 residues. Germline V gene sequence: CDR1 MNHEY, CDR2 SMNVEV (reference sequence). For the CDR3, the DNA is TGTGCCAGCGGGTCTCTGGGACTCTTCCACGAGCAGTACTTC. Protein sequence: CASGSLGLFHEQYF.

The chain couples TRBV7-2 to TRBJ1-2; D perhaps matches TRBD1 (6 bases). Looked up from germline, CDR1 is SGHTA and CDR2 is FQGNSA. Trimming took off 6 bases at V and 0 bases at J, with 17 bases between the two ends. This CDR3 has 16 residues. The CDR3 DNA reads as TGTGCCAGCAGTCTTGGGGGGGCCGAAACTAACTATGGCTACACCTTC. It codes for CASSLGGAETNYGYTF. Full variable domain (missing parts from reference TRBV7-2 and TRBJ1-2): GAGVSQSPSNKVTEKGKDVELRCDPISGHTALYWYRQSLGQGLEFLIYFQGNSAPDKSGLPSDRFSAERTGGSVSTLTIQRTQQEDSAVYLCASSLGGAETNYGYTFGSGTRLTVV.

The chain uses TRBV6-4 and TRBJ2-3; 12 positions match TRBD2. Germline values: CDR1 MRHNA, CDR2 SNTAGT. V was clipped by 3 bases and J by 6 bases; unmatched bases: 4. This CDR3 contains 15 residues. In nucleotides, the CDR3 is TGTGCCAGCAGTGAGACTAGCGGGAGTGCGGATACGCAGTATTTT. Its protein product is CASSETSGSADTQYF.